This T cell receptor (beta chain) is from a study of shared clonotypes between healthy human individuals. Sorted-subset replicate PCR reactions contained 200 ng DNA, corresponding to some 29,000 T cell genomes. Original handling: Junction-only sequences produced by ImmunoSEQ had no quality scores, so filtering differed. Sequencing was performed with immunoSEQ multiplex PCR; in TCRdb, only in-frame clones are kept and a portion is missing. For V, J and clone size, that table is used; D and trimming come from the DNA. Of millions of clones in the sample, around 96% are singletons; the top ten hold about 1.1%. It was CD45RO-negative cells, positively selected for CCR7, that made up naive CD8 cells, with terminally differentiated effector memory CD45RA+ cells excluded. J gave up 4 bases and V 1 base, and 8 bases lay outside the gene matches. In germline, CDR1 is MGHRA, CDR2 YSYEKL. The CDR3 contains 17 residues.

This chain links TRBV4-1 with TRBJ1-4, with 8 nucleotides matching TRBD1. The sequenced material came from naive CD8+ T cells sorted from blood. The clonotype comes from a young man in good health. CDR3 protein: CASSQGQGAAINEKLFF. CDR3 bases: TGCGCCAGCAGCCAAGGCCAGGGGGCCGCCATTAATGAAAAACTGTTTTTT.